This T cell receptor (beta chain) was captured by sequencing in a study of T cell repertoires and HLA-DP antigens. Study background: The donors, ranging 18-to-29 to 60-to-69 years, included a couple of males and one female. Average DNA input: around 200 ng for CD137+CD4+ sorts, about 1,300 ng pre-culture.

General observations from the study: Against both alloantigens, CD137+ clonality was similar, 0.35 to 0.45.

Pre-culture CD4+ samples were sequenced deeply, targeting roughly 200,000 T cell genomes. Clones were sequenced by immunoSEQ multiplex PCR, and TCRdb holds only the in-frame ones, with some missing. The sample lists around 100,000 clones; nearly 95% were seen once. As to this clone: Its antigen is unidentified.

This TCR was sampled from a woman between 18 and 30 years old in good health and CMV-seronegative. The sequenced sample was CD4+ T cells from PBMCs.

CDR3 bases: TGTGCCAGCTCACACGGGAGACAGTCCTACGAGCAGTACTTC. It translates to CASSHGRQSYEQYF. The V gene is TRBV18, the J gene TRBJ2-7, with D possibly being TRBD2 (6 bases). The CDR3 covers 14 residues. The V end was cut by 4 bases, the J end by 1 base, with 11 bases between. Germline V gene data show CDR1 as KGHSH and CDR2 as LQKENI. Drawing the rest from reference TRBV18 and TRBJ2-7, the complete variable domain is NAGVMQNPRHLVRRRGQEARLRCSPMKGHSHVYWYRQLPEEGLKFMVYLQKENIIDESGMPKERFSAEFPKEGPSILRIQQVVRGDSAAYFCASSHGRQSYEQYFGPGTRLTVT.